These 15 T cell receptor beta chains were all obtained from the same sample, sequenced in a study of glioma-infiltrating T cells. Using RNA template, CDR3s of TCR alpha and beta were amplified with iRepertoire arm-PCR. TCRdb passed the multiplex PCR reads through MiXCR, listing each CDR3 protein once. The sample records about 410,000 distinct CDR3 sequences, about two fifths being singletons. Sequenced input: glioma tissue, nonneoplastic brain tissue, or PBMCs (not recorded which). These receptors came from a human donor with low-grade glioma or glioblastoma, undergoing nonglioma brain surgery, or in good health (not recorded which).

This clonotype has only one observation. Just one base apart from a much larger clone, this may be a read error. The gene calls are TRBV7-2 and TRBJ1-2, with no clear D. V lost 3 bases and J 4 bases, leaving 9 bases between the germline ends. This CDR3 comprises 13 residues. Per germline, CDR1 SGHTA and CDR2 FQGNSA. The CDR3 DNA sequence: TGTGCCAGCAGCTTTAGGACGGTCTATGGCTACACCTTC. Translating it yields CASSFRTVYGYTF.

This clonotype was seen many times. The chain is built from TRBV12-3 or TRBV12-4 and TRBJ2-3; TRBD1 agrees at 7 bases. The V gene end was trimmed by 7 bases and the J gene end by 2 bases; junction bases not matched to a gene: 6. The length of the CDR3 is 14 residues. The CDR3: CASTRDSPTDTQYF. Written as DNA, the CDR3 is TGTGCCAGCACAAGGGACAGCCCCACAGATACGCAGTATTTT.

This chain uses TRBV15 with TRBJ2-5; TRBD2 aligns across 10 bases. Germline V gene lookup returns CDR1 LNHNV and CDR2 YYDKDF (reference sequence). The junction had 14 bases not matched to a gene; V was cut back by 3 bases and J by 4 bases. CDR3 size: 18 residues. For the CDR3, the DNA is TGTGCCACCAGCAGGCCCCAGTTAGCGGGAGGCAAGGGAGAGACCCAGTACTTC. Its protein product is CATSRPQLAGGKGETQYF.

The chain employs TRBV4-1 and TRBJ1-5, with 8 bases matching TRBD1. The junction had 5 bases not matched to a gene; V was cut back by 4 bases and J by 6 bases. Germline V gene data show CDR1 as MGHRA and CDR2 as YSYEKL. The CDR3 totals 14 residues. CDR3: CASSLQGAAQPQHF. The DNA of the CDR3 is TGCGCCAGCAGCCTCCAGGGGGCGGCTCAGCCCCAGCATTTT.

Comment on this clonotype: This may be a read error, as it is one base from a much larger clone. V and J are TRBV6-2 or TRBV6-3 and TRBJ2-5; D gene uncertain. Trimming shortened V by 5 bases and J by 12 bases, and 16 bases separated the two germline ends. Germline CDR1 MNHEY, CDR2 SVGEGT. The CDR3 extends over 12 amino acids. As DNA, the CDR3 is TGTGCCAGCAGTCATGCGCCGGCACACGAGTACTTC. Its translation is CASSHAPAHEYF.

The rearrangement uses TRBV20-1 and TRBJ1-2; D is undetermined. Germline V gene data show CDR1 as DFQATT and CDR2 as SNEGSKA (reference sequence). This CDR3 contains 14 residues. V gave up 2 bases and J gave up 0 bases, with 10 bases separating them. The CDR3 loop reads CSARRPATNYGYTF. The CDR3 nucleotides read TGCAGTGCTAGAAGGCCAGCTACTAACTATGGCTACACCTTC.

The gene calls are TRBV29-1 and TRBJ2-4; D gene unclear. V lost 8 bases and J lost 9, with 17 bases in between. CDR3 length equals 12 residues. The germline V gene encodes CDR1 SQVTM and CDR2 ANQGSEA. Here the CDR3 reads CSILGPRGIQYF. The DNA of the CDR3 is TGCAGCATCTTGGGCCCCCGAGGCATTCAGTACTTC.

This clonotype was counted only a few times. This chain connects TRBV14 to TRBJ2-7; D call uncertain. The V gene's germline CDR1 is SGHDN and CDR2 FVKESK. CDR3 length: 13 amino acids. V lost 1 base and J 6 bases, leaving 10 bases between the germline ends. The CDR3 DNA reads as TGTGCCAGCAGCCAAGTTCTACTGGGCGAGCAGTACTTC. Translation: CASSQVLLGEQYF.

Concerning this clonotype: Since a much larger clone is just one base distant, this may be a read error. The gene calls are TRBV28 and TRBJ1-1; 8 bases align to TRBD1. Germline loops: CDR1 MDHEN, CDR2 SYDVKM. The CDR3 is made up of 15 amino acids. The CDR3 reads CASNLGTGGTTEAFF. The DNA for the CDR3 is TGTGCCAGCAATTTAGGTACAGGGGGAACCACTGAAGCTTTCTTT.

This clonotype was detected only once. A read error is possible here, since a much larger clone lies one base away. The chain links TRBV27 to TRBJ1-2; maybe TRBD1 (5 bases). This CDR3 has 14 amino acids. V lost 3 bases and J lost 7, with 15 bases in between. The germline V gene encodes CDR1 MNHEY and CDR2 SMNVEV (reference sequence). The CDR3 bases are TGTGCCAGCAGTTTCATATCGGGGCCGGGTGGCTACACCTTC. Translating gives CASSFISGPGGYTF.

This clonotype was recorded a few times. This chain joins TRBV7-9 and TRBJ1-5; D remains unclear. Trimming stripped 7 bases from V and 4 bases from J, with 11 bases between. This CDR3 is 13 amino acids long. CDR1 and CDR2 (germline): SEHNR, FQNEAQ (reference sequence). CDR3 DNA: TGTGCCAGCACCCATTACAGAAATCAGCCCCAGCATTTT. This codes for CASTHYRNQPQHF.

The chain joins TRBV7-3 to TRBJ2-3, with D uncertain. The CDR3 is 16 amino acids. Germline values: CDR1 SGHTA, CDR2 FQGTGA. Trimming removed 1 base at V and 2 bases at J, with 13 bases between. As DNA, the CDR3 is TGTGCCAGCAGCTTAAATTTCGGAGCCCCCACAGATACGCAGTATTTT. Encoded protein: CASSLNFGAPTDTQYF.

This clonotype was counted between two and nine times. J is TRBJ2-2 and V is TRBV28, with 8 bases fitting TRBD1. The ends lost 6 bases at V and 2 bases at J; junction bases unmatched: 11. Germline values: CDR1 MDHEN, CDR2 SYDVKM. The CDR3 loop spans 17 amino acids. The CDR3 sequence: CASRRVTGGINTGELFF. The CDR3 DNA follows: TGTGCCAGCAGGAGAGTAACAGGGGGGATAAACACCGGGGAGCTGTTTTTT.

Ten or more counts support this clonotype. The chain combines TRBV2 with TRBJ2-7; 7 bases align to TRBD2. The CDR3 is made up of 13 amino acids. CDR1 and CDR2 (germline): SNHLY, FYNNEI. Losses at the gene ends were 8 bases for V and 0 bases for J; bases not matched to a gene: 4. CDR3 DNA sequence: TGTGCCAGCGGGGGGGTATTCTCCTACGAGCAGTACTTC. This codes for CASGGVFSYEQYF. The variable domain in full, with the rest retrieved from reference TRBV2 and TRBJ2-7, is EPEVTQTPSHQVTQMGQEVILRCVPISNHLYFYWYRQILGQKVEFLVSFYNNEISEKSEIFDDQFSVERPDGSNFTLKIRSTKLEDSAMYFCASGGVFSYEQYFGPGTRLTVT.

This clonotype was detected only a few times. The rearrangement links TRBV6-5 to TRBJ2-1; 10 nucleotides match TRBD2. CDR1 and CDR2 from the germline V gene are MNHEY and SVGAGI. With 0 bases clipped from V and 5 bases from J, the junction kept 7 bases outside the gene matches. The CDR3 is made up of 17 amino acids. Here the CDR3 reads CASSYSKGLAYDNEQFF. CDR3 nucleotide sequence: TGTGCCAGCAGTTACTCAAAGGGACTAGCGTATGACAATGAGCAGTTCTTC.